These 17 T cell receptor beta chains share one sample of origin, sequenced in a study of T-cell memory formation after mild COVID-19. Each CDR3 protein is one row after TCRdb ran MiXCR on the 5' RACE reads. The data contain roughly 340,000 distinct CDR3 sequences, approximately 22% of them seen just once; the ten biggest clones take up roughly a fifth. Sequencing was carried out using PBMCs or a T cell subset sorted from them (not recorded which). Source of these receptors: a man aged 18-30 years who had mild COVID-19 (a few samples of this study predate the infection). Cell type and time point are not known.

The gene calls are TRBV20-1 and TRBJ2-1; the D gene is possibly TRBD1 (8 bases). The CDR3 is 13 amino acids. Germline CDR1 DFQATT, CDR2 SNEGSKA (reference sequence). Between the trimmed V and J ends, which lost 6 bases and 6 bases, there was a span of 15 bases. CDR3 residues: CSAPDREGNEQFF. CDR3 DNA sequence: TGCAGTGCGCCGGACAGGGAGGGCAATGAGCAGTTCTTC.

This clonotype was recorded a few times. The J gene is TRBJ1-1, the V gene TRBV9; possibly TRBD1 for D (6 bases). CDR1 SGDLS and CDR2 YYNGEE come from the germline V gene. This CDR3 spans 12 amino acids. Between the trimmed V and J ends, which lost 3 bases and 6 bases, there was a span of 9 bases. In DNA form, the CDR3 reads TGTGCCAGCAGCGACAGGGACCCTGAAGCTTTCTTT. Protein product: CASSDRDPEAFF.

This clonotype was seen a few times. The V gene is TRBV7-2, the J gene TRBJ1-6; TRBD1 agrees at 9 bases. The J segment lost 9 bases and the V segment lost 2 bases, leaving 5 bases of the junction unmatched. From germline, CDR1 is SGHTA and CDR2 FQGNSA. The CDR3 has 15 residues. CDR3 loop: CASSLSGTGSSPLHF. For the CDR3, the DNA is TGTGCCAGCAGCTTATCCGGGACAGGGTCTTCACCCCTCCACTTT.

A few counts support this clonotype. The chain joins TRBV6-2 or TRBV6-3 to TRBJ2-6, with 7 bases that match TRBD1. V lost 1 base to trimming and J lost 4 bases; unmatched junction nucleotides: 10. Germline V gives CDR1 MNHEY, CDR2 SVGEGT. The CDR3 is 18 residues long. Here the CDR3 DNA reads TGTGCCAGCAGTTACTACCGGGACAGAACCTTCGGGGCCAACGTCCTGACTTTC. Protein sequence: CASSYYRDRTFGANVLTF.

This clonotype showed up just a few times. At one end the junction does not follow the germline gene, possibly because of a read error. The chain joins TRBV4-3 to TRBJ2-3, with D possibly TRBD2 on 5 matching bases. Per germline, CDR1 LGHNA and CDR2 YSLEER. This CDR3 is 15 amino acids long. The CDR3 coding sequence is TGCGCCAGCAGCCAAGGGAGGCCTAGCACGGATACGCAGTATTTT. It codes for CASSQGRPSTDTQYF.

The J gene is TRBJ2-3, the V gene TRBV5-8; 8 positions match TRBD2. The CDR3 is 17 amino acids. J was trimmed by 0 bases and V by 0 bases; bases with no gene match: 6. Germline values: CDR1 SGHTS, CDR2 YDEGEE. For the CDR3, the DNA is TGTGCCAGCAGCTTGGCCTGGTCTAGCGGGAGCACAGATACGCAGTATTTT. This sequence encodes CASSLAWSSGSTDTQYF.

This clonotype was seen many times. The V call is TRBV12-3 or TRBV12-4, the J call TRBJ1-5; no clear D gene. V lost 3 bases and J lost 4, with 4 bases in between. The CDR3 spans 12 residues. Here the CDR3 reads CASSFGNQPQHF. The CDR3 DNA follows: TGTGCCAGCAGTTTCGGGAATCAGCCCCAGCATTTT.

The V and J genes are TRBV5-1 and TRBJ2-2; 12 positions agree with TRBD2. CDR1 and CDR2 (germline): SGHRS, YFSETQ. Trimming at V came to 4 bases and at J to 5 bases, leaving 9 bases not matched to a gene. This CDR3 has 17 amino acids. The CDR3 loop reads CASSPTSGGPTTGELFF. The CDR3 DNA reads as TGCGCCAGCAGCCCAACTAGCGGGGGGCCCACGACCGGGGAGCTGTTTTTT.

The chain has TRBV4-2 and TRBJ2-5, with 14 bases aligning to TRBD2. V shed 1 base, J shed 5 bases, and the junction held 6 bases outside the gene matches. Germline V gene sequence: CDR1 LGHNA, CDR2 YNFKEQ. This CDR3 has 17 residues. Here the CDR3 reads CASSQGTSGGPWETQYF. For the CDR3, the DNA is TGTGCCAGCAGCCAAGGGACTAGCGGGGGGCCGTGGGAGACCCAGTACTTC.

This chain joins TRBV4-1 and TRBJ2-2, with D perhaps matching TRBD1 (5 bases). Germline CDR1 MGHRA, CDR2 YSYEKL. There are 14 residues in the CDR3. V was shortened by 1 base and J by 3 bases, with 6 bases between the two germline ends. The CDR3 is CASSQARDTGELFF. The CDR3, as DNA: TGCGCCAGCAGCCAAGCCAGGGACACCGGGGAGCTGTTTTTT.

In this sample, this clonotype turned up a few times. The genes are TRBV7-6 and TRBJ1-2; D is unresolved. Trimming pared 2 bases from V and 8 bases from J, leaving 15 bases between. The CDR3 spans 14 residues. Per the germline V gene, CDR1 is SGHVS and CDR2 is FNYEAQ. The CDR3 spells CASSLLGLDMGYTF. The CDR3 region has the DNA TGTGCCAGCAGCTTATTAGGGCTGGATATGGGCTACACCTTC.

This chain links TRBV7-9 with TRBJ1-3; D uncertain. CDR1 is SEHNR, CDR2 FQNEAQ, per germline (reference sequence). The CDR3 consists of 12 residues. V was shortened by 5 bases and J by 5 bases, with 7 bases between the two germline ends. The CDR3 spells CASSTQRNTIYF. DNA for the CDR3: TGTGCCAGCAGCACGCAGAGAAACACCATATATTTT.

This clonotype has only a few counts. The chain combines TRBV7-9 with TRBJ2-1; D gene uncertain. Trimming stripped 5 bases from V and 8 bases from J, with 7 bases between. There are 11 residues in the CDR3. In germline, CDR1 is SEHNR, CDR2 FQNEAQ (reference sequence). CDR3 protein: CASSPYYEQFF. Here the CDR3 DNA reads TGTGCCAGCAGCCCCTATTATGAGCAGTTCTTC.

The rearrangement links TRBV19 to TRBJ1-4; a possible D gene is TRBD1 (6 bases). The CDR3 spans 15 residues. CDR1 and CDR2 from the germline V gene are LNHDA and SQIVND (reference sequence). Trimming left V 6 bases short and J 8 bases short, with 19 bases between. The CDR3 spells CASRKEDSRGEKLFF. The CDR3 nucleotides are TGTGCCAGTAGAAAAGAGGACAGTAGAGGAGAAAAACTGTTTTTT.

The chain joins TRBV20-1 to TRBJ2-1; no clear D. The CDR3 loop spans 14 amino acids. Trimming stripped 2 bases from V and 3 bases from J, with 11 bases between. Germline loops: CDR1 DFQATT, CDR2 SNEGSKA (reference sequence). DNA of the CDR3: TGCAGTGCTAGACGTATGCTGGGCTACAATGAGCAGTTCTTC. It codes for CSARRMLGYNEQFF.

The chain is built from TRBV6-2 or TRBV6-3 and TRBJ2-5; TRBD2 matches 9 bases. The length of the CDR3 is 14 residues. The V segment lost 6 bases and the J segment 5 bases; nucleotides outside the gene matches: 7. In germline, CDR1 is MNHEY, CDR2 SVGEGT. The CDR3 DNA sequence: TGTGCCAGCAGACCTAGCGGGGTGGTGGAGACCCAGTACTTC. Translated, it gives CASRPSGVVETQYF.

The rearrangement joins TRBV20-1 to TRBJ2-3, with 7 bases that match TRBD2. The CDR3 contains 13 residues. CDR1 and CDR2 (germline): DFQATT, SNEGSKA (reference sequence). V was clipped by 5 bases and J by 4 bases; unmatched bases: 6. The CDR3 loop is CSAPQLASDTQYF. The CDR3 DNA follows: TGCAGTGCTCCTCAACTAGCGTCAGATACGCAGTATTTT.